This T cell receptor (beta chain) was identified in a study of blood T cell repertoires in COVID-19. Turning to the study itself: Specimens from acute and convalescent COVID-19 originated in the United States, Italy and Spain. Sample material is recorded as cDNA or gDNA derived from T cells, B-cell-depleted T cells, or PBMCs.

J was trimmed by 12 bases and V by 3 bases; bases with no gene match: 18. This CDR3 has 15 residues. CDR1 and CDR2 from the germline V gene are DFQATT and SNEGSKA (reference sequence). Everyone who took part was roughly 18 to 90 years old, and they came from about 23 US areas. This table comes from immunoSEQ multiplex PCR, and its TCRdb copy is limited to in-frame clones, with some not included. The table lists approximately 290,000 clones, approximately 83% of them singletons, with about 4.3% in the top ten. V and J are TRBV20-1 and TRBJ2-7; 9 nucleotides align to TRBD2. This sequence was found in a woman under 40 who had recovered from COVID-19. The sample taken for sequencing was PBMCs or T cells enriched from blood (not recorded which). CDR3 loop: CSASRMTSGVAWGYF. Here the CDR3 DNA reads TGCAGTGCTAGTAGAATGACTAGCGGTGTGGCATGGGGGTACTTC.